This TCR beta chain was sequenced in a study of blood T cell repertoires in COVID-19. On the study more broadly: Acute and convalescent COVID-19 samples came from the United States, Italy and Spain.

The data were produced by immunoSEQ multiplex PCR, yet TCRdb's version contains in-frame clones alone and is incomplete. Of 150,000 to 200,000 clones in the sample, around 85% are singletons; the top ten hold approximately 8.1%. Trimming took 4 bases from V and 4 from J, leaving 8 bases between them. CDR1 is SGHRS, CDR2 YFSETQ, per germline. The CDR3 sequence is 12 residues long. About this clone: Other DNA sequences of this sample code for an identical CDR3.

This TCR derives from an elderly woman with COVID-19, enrolled during active disease. The chain combines TRBV5-1 with TRBJ1-2, with D maybe TRBD1 (5 bases). Source material: peripheral blood. The CDR3 nucleotides read TGCGCCAGCAGCGGCGGGGGCTATGGCTACACCTTC. It yields the protein CASSGGGYGYTF. The complete variable domain, with remaining parts taken from reference TRBV5-1 and TRBJ1-2, reads KAGVTQTPRYLIKTRGQQVTLSCSPISGHRSVSWYQQTPGQGLQFLFEYFSETQRNKGNFPGRFSGRQFSNSRSEMNVSTLELGDSALYLCASSGGGYGYTFGSGTRLTVV.